Listed here is a single T cell receptor (beta chain). This specimen belongs to a study of control samples from healthy donors and cancer patients. Only in-frame clones appear in the TCRdb table, and some are missing; sequencing was by immunoSEQ multiplex PCR. The sample shows about 100,000 clones, about 80% of them seen only once. The receptor was derived from a man between 18 and 29 years old in good health. Sequenced input: blood.

Here the CDR3 reads CASSPELGLAADTQYF. CDR3 bases: TGTGCCAGCTCACCAGAGTTGGGACTAGCAGCAGATACGCAGTATTTT. The J gene is TRBJ2-3, the V gene TRBV18; 9 bases agree with TRBD2. J lost 4 bases, V lost 2 bases, and 7 bases had no gene match. The germline gives CDR1 KGHSH, CDR2 LQKENI. This CDR3 contains 16 residues. The full variable domain, rest sourced from reference TRBV18 and TRBJ2-3, is NAGVMQNPRHLVRRRGQEARLRCSPMKGHSHVYWYRQLPEEGLKFMVYLQKENIIDESGMPKERFSAEFPKEGPSILRIQQVVRGDSAAYFCASSPELGLAADTQYFGPGTRLTVL.